Listed below are T cell receptor beta chains from one sample, sequenced in a study of T-cell reconstitution after alpha-beta-depleted transplantation in children. A single record per CDR3 protein comes from TCRdb applying MiXCR to the PCR reads. The sample holds fewer than 700,000 distinct CDR3 sequences, 13% seen once. This material consisted of PBMCs, mostly from graft donor cells, taken 360 days after TCRalphabeta/CD19-depleted stem cell transplant. Receptor source: a male patient younger than 18 who had a stem cell transplant for acute myeloid leukemia, so the T cells may come from the graft donor. CDR3s include the opening cysteine and the closing phenylalanine or tryptophan. A D gene is named only where the DNA matches it firmly. For some rows the clone size is stated as once, few or many, or as a class when expanded; others skip it.

cdr3_nt | cdr3_aa | v_call | clone_size | cdr3_length | d_call | j_call
TGTGCCTGGAGACCTGGGTGGGATACGCAGTATTTT | CAWRPGWDTQYF | TRBV30 | NA | 12 | NA | TRBJ2-3
TGCGCCAGCAGCTTGGGGGAGTGGGCAGATACGCAGTATTTT | CASSLGEWADTQYF | TRBV5-1 | few | 14 | NA | TRBJ2-3
TGTGCCACCAGTGAGACCAGTTTCGGCGCTGAAGCTTTCTTT | CATSETSFGAEAFF | TRBV24-1 | many | 14 | NA | TRBJ1-1
TGTGCCAGCAGTTGGGGGACAGGGGGCCCGAAATCCTACGAGCAGTACTTC | CASSWGTGGPKSYEQYF | TRBV12-3/TRBV12-4 | many | 17 | TRBD1 | TRBJ2-7
TGCTCTAGCGGGACCACCTACGAGCAGTACTTC | CSSGTTYEQYF | TRBV4-3 | NA | 11 | TRBD2 | TRBJ2-7
TGTGCCAGCAGCTTATGGATGGTGCGGCAGTTCTTC | CASSLWMVRQFF | TRBV7-2 | NA | 12 | NA | TRBJ2-1
TGCAGCGTCGAGGGGGCTCGCGCCTACGAGCAGTACTTC | CSVEGARAYEQYF | TRBV29-1 | few | 13 | TRBD1 | TRBJ2-7
TGCAGTGCGGGGGGCGCGGGAGGGAGCACAGATACGCAGTATTTT | CSAGGAGGSTDTQYF | TRBV20-1 | NA | 15 | TRBD2 | TRBJ2-3
TGTGCCAGCAGTTTATCAGGACAGGGGATAAAGACCCAGTACTTC | CASSLSGQGIKTQYF | TRBV27 | few | 15 | TRBD1 | TRBJ2-5
TGCGCCAGCAGCTCGGCCCTAGCGGCAAGCAATGAGCAGTTCTTC | CASSSALAASNEQFF | TRBV5-1 | NA | 15 | TRBD2 | TRBJ2-1
TGTGCCAGCAGCCAAGGGGGGGGTCCTTTGGATGAGCAGTTCTTC | CASSQGGGPLDEQFF | TRBV4-2 | once | 15 | TRBD2 | TRBJ2-1
TGCAGTGCTGGGTTTAGCGCCCTCTACAATGAGCAGTTCTTC | CSAGFSALYNEQFF | TRBV20-1 | once | 14 | NA | TRBJ2-1
TGTGCCAGCTCCCGCAGGACTACTCACTACGAGCAGTACTTC | CASSRRTTHYEQYF | TRBV18 | NA | 14 | NA | TRBJ2-7
TGTGCCAGCAGCCGACGGAGGGGCTCGACTGAAGCTTTCTTT | CASSRRRGSTEAFF | TRBV7-2 | many | 14 | NA | TRBJ1-1
TGTGCCACCAGCGGCGGACCGGACTACGAGCAGTACTTC | CATSGGPDYEQYF | TRBV15 | few | 13 | NA | TRBJ2-7
TGCAGCGTTCAGAGGGCGGCCAGCTCCTACGAGCAGTACTTC | CSVQRAASSYEQYF | TRBV29-1 | many | 14 | NA | TRBJ2-7
TGTGCCAGCAGCCAACCGGGACAGGGTTACTACGAGCAGTACTTC | CASSQPGQGYYEQYF | TRBV28 | few | 15 | TRBD1 | TRBJ2-7
TGTGCCAGCAGCTCCAGGGGGGCCCAAGAGACCCAGTACTTC | CASSSRGAQETQYF | TRBV12-3/TRBV12-4 | few | 14 | NA | TRBJ2-5
TGCAGTGCTACTTCCGGGACTAGCGACTACAATGAGCAGTTCTTC | CSATSGTSDYNEQFF | TRBV20-1 | few | 15 | TRBD2 | TRBJ2-1
TGCGCCAGCAGCTTCAAAAGACGGGAAGTTTCGGGGGAGCAGTACTTC | CASSFKRREVSGEQYF | TRBV4-3 | NA | 16 | NA | TRBJ2-7
TGTGCCAGCAGCGAGGGGTCAGTGTCAGACAGCAGTACACCCCTCCACTTT | CASSEGSVSDSSTPLHF | TRBV6-1 | few | 17 | NA | TRBJ1-6
TGTGCCAGCAGCCTCGGAGGGACTCGCTATGGCTACACCTTC | CASSLGGTRYGYTF | TRBV28 | NA | 14 | NA | TRBJ1-2
TGCAGCGTTCCGGGGTGGATAGGACAAACACCCCCTTCCTACAATGAGCAGTTCTTC | CSVPGWIGQTPPSYNEQFF | TRBV29-1 | NA | 19 | NA | TRBJ2-1
TGTGCCAGCAGACCACCGGGACAGGGGCCCGATACGCAGTATTTT | CASRPPGQGPDTQYF | TRBV28 | NA | 15 | TRBD1 | TRBJ2-3
TGTGCCATCAGTGCCCGGACGGTCGAGCAGTACTTC | CAISARTVEQYF | TRBV10-3 | few | 12 | NA | TRBJ2-7
TGTGCCAGCAAGCCGACTAGCGGGGGGTCGGAGCAGTACTTC | CASKPTSGGSEQYF | TRBV28 | many | 14 | TRBD2 | TRBJ2-7
TGTGCCAGCAGACCTCCGGACAGGGGGCGACAAGAGACCCAGTACTTC | CASRPPDRGRQETQYF | TRBV28 | NA | 16 | TRBD1 | TRBJ2-5
TGTGCCAGCAGCTTAGAGGGCAGGGCGATCCAGCAGTACTTC | CASSLEGRAIQQYF | TRBV7-6 | once | 14 | NA | TRBJ2-7
TGTGCCAGCAGTGGGGGACAGCAGGCTAGGGGGAACACCGGGGAGCTGTTTTTT | CASSGGQQARGNTGELFF | TRBV6-1 | NA | 18 | TRBD1 | TRBJ2-2
TGTGCCAGCAGTGAATGGAAGGGGGTAGGAGCCAAAAACATTCAGTACTTC | CASSEWKGVGAKNIQYF | TRBV25-1 | NA | 17 | NA | TRBJ2-4
TGCGCCAGCAGCCAAGTCGGACCGGGACTAGCACTAATGGATACGCAGTATTTT | CASSQVGPGLALMDTQYF | TRBV4-3 | few | 18 | TRBD2 | TRBJ2-3
TGTGCCAGCAGTCCAGCACAGGGAGGTCTGAGGCGGGAGCAGTACTTC | CASSPAQGGLRREQYF | TRBV12-3/TRBV12-4 | NA | 16 | NA | TRBJ2-7
TGCAGCGTTGGGGCCATGGCGTCCTACGAGCAGTACTTC | CSVGAMASYEQYF | TRBV29-1 | NA | 13 | NA | TRBJ2-7
TGTGCCACCAGCAGAACTAGCGGAAAATACGAGCAGTACTTC | CATSRTSGKYEQYF | TRBV15 | few | 14 | TRBD2 | TRBJ2-7
TGCAGTGCTACCTCACGCCGGGAGAACACCGGGGAGCTGTTTTTT | CSATSRRENTGELFF | TRBV20-1 | NA | 15 | NA | TRBJ2-2
TGTGCCACCAGCAGAGATCGGCGCGAGCAGTACTTC | CATSRDRREQYF | TRBV15 | NA | 12 | NA | TRBJ2-7
TGTGCCAGCAGCTTCCGACTAGCGGGAGGGGGGGCCTTTGGGCAGTATTTT | CASSFRLAGGGAFGQYF | TRBV7-6 | many | 17 | TRBD2 | TRBJ2-3
TGCGCCAGCAGTCAATCGGCCAGGACTACAGATACGCAGTATTTT | CASSQSARTTDTQYF | TRBV23-1 | NA | 15 | NA | TRBJ2-3
TGCGCCAGCAGCCAAGAGACGACGAGAACTAGCACAGATACGCAGTATTTT | CASSQETTRTSTDTQYF | TRBV4-3 | few | 17 | NA | TRBJ2-3
TGTGCCACCAGCAGAGAGGTCTTAAGGCCTAGCGGGAGCCGAGATACGCAGTATTTT | CATSREVLRPSGSRDTQYF | TRBV15 | few | 19 | TRBD2 | TRBJ2-3